The rows below give T cell receptor beta chains drawn from one sample of a study of cytomegalovirus exposure and HLA in healthy donors. Produced via immunoSEQ multiplex PCR; TCRdb's table is partial and in-frame only. The sample includes about 79,000 clones, about 70% of them seen just once. Material: PBMCs. Source of these receptors: a man in his 60s in good health and CMV-seronegative. The CDR3 runs from the conserved cysteine through the conserved F or W. Each record gives: D gene, clone size, V gene, J gene, CDR3 protein, CDR3 DNA. D genes are given only for firm matches. Rows give clone size only sometimes, using once, few, many, or a class for an expanded clone.

d_call: TRBD1; clone_size: few; v_call: TRBV6-1; j_call: TRBJ2-7; cdr3_aa: CASIPTGDPYYEQYF; cdr3_nt: TGTGCCAGCATTCCAACAGGGGACCCTTACTACGAGCAGTACTTC
d_call: NA; clone_size: NA; v_call: TRBV2; j_call: TRBJ2-5; cdr3_aa: CASTPKLSWEETQYF; cdr3_nt: TGTGCCAGCACTCCGAAACTTAGCTGGGAAGAGACCCAGTACTTC
d_call: NA; clone_size: NA; v_call: TRBV6-5; j_call: TRBJ1-2; cdr3_aa: CATGGQGRGYTF; cdr3_nt: TGTGCCACGGGGGGGCAGGGAAGGGGCTACACCTTC
d_call: NA; clone_size: few; v_call: TRBV4-3; j_call: TRBJ1-4; cdr3_aa: CASSPRGATNEKLFF; cdr3_nt: TGCGCCAGCAGCCCACGGGGTGCAACTAATGAAAAACTGTTTTTT
d_call: TRBD1; clone_size: NA; v_call: TRBV25-1; j_call: TRBJ1-1; cdr3_aa: CASSDRQGLTEAFF; cdr3_nt: TGTGCCAGCAGTGATCGACAGGGGTTAACTGAAGCTTTCTTT
d_call: NA; clone_size: few; v_call: TRBV5-1; j_call: TRBJ2-5; cdr3_aa: CASSPGVQETQYF; cdr3_nt: TGCGCCAGCAGCCCCGGGGTCCAAGAGACCCAGTACTTC
d_call: NA; clone_size: NA; v_call: TRBV6-1; j_call: TRBJ1-1; cdr3_aa: CASSEAVNTEAFF; cdr3_nt: TGTGCCAGCAGTGAAGCCGTAAACACTGAAGCTTTCTTT
d_call: NA; clone_size: medium-sized; v_call: TRBV27; j_call: TRBJ2-7; cdr3_aa: CASSEGLSRLYEQYF; cdr3_nt: TGTGCCAGCAGTGAGGGCCTATCCCGACTCTACGAGCAGTACTTC
d_call: NA; clone_size: few; v_call: TRBV4-3; j_call: TRBJ1-2; cdr3_aa: CASSPRSNYGYTF; cdr3_nt: TGCGCCAGCAGTCCGCGGTCTAACTATGGCTACACCTTC
d_call: TRBD1; clone_size: NA; v_call: TRBV6-1; j_call: TRBJ2-1; cdr3_aa: CASEQAGGFNEQFF; cdr3_nt: TGTGCCAGTGAGCAGGCAGGGGGCTTTAATGAGCAGTTCTTC
d_call: NA; clone_size: few; v_call: TRBV6-6; j_call: TRBJ1-3; cdr3_aa: CASRGSSGNTIYF; cdr3_nt: TGTGCCAGCAGAGGGAGCTCTGGAAACACCATATATTTT
d_call: NA; clone_size: NA; v_call: TRBV6-1; j_call: TRBJ1-2; cdr3_aa: CASSEMEVNYGYTF; cdr3_nt: TGTGCCAGCAGTGAAATGGAGGTAAACTATGGCTACACCTTC
d_call: TRBD1; clone_size: NA; v_call: TRBV6-1; j_call: TRBJ2-7; cdr3_aa: CASSEGTGGSYEQYF; cdr3_nt: TGTGCCAGCAGTGAGGGGACAGGGGGCTCCTACGAGCAGTACTTC
d_call: TRBD2; clone_size: NA; v_call: TRBV6-1; j_call: TRBJ2-5; cdr3_aa: CASSVPGLAAQTQYF; cdr3_nt: TGTGCCAGCAGTGTACCGGGACTAGCGGCCCAGACCCAGTACTTC
d_call: NA; clone_size: NA; v_call: TRBV6-5; j_call: TRBJ2-3; cdr3_aa: CASSIAREDTQYF; cdr3_nt: TGTGCCAGCAGTATAGCCCGGGAGGATACGCAGTATTTT
d_call: TRBD1; clone_size: NA; v_call: TRBV4-1; j_call: TRBJ2-5; cdr3_aa: CASSPGTGYMAQYF; cdr3_nt: TGCGCCAGCAGCCCCGGGACAGGGTATATGGCCCAGTACTTC
d_call: NA; clone_size: few; v_call: TRBV2; j_call: TRBJ1-5; cdr3_aa: CASKAGGNQPQHF; cdr3_nt: TGTGCCAGCAAGGCGGGGGGAAATCAGCCCCAGCATTTT
d_call: TRBD2; clone_size: NA; v_call: TRBV18; j_call: TRBJ2-1; cdr3_aa: CASSPSTSGGYNEQFF; cdr3_nt: TGTGCCAGCTCACCTTCGACTAGCGGGGGCTACAATGAGCAGTTCTTC
d_call: TRBD1; clone_size: once; v_call: TRBV6-1; j_call: TRBJ1-2; cdr3_aa: CASLFGQGAGGYTF; cdr3_nt: TGTGCCAGCCTTTTTGGACAGGGGGCGGGTGGCTACACCTTC
d_call: TRBD2; clone_size: NA; v_call: TRBV4-2; j_call: TRBJ2-7; cdr3_aa: CASSQIASGEGGHEQYF; cdr3_nt: TGTGCCAGCAGCCAAATCGCTTCGGGGGAGGGCGGGCACGAGCAGTACTTC
d_call: TRBD1; clone_size: NA; v_call: TRBV6-5; j_call: TRBJ2-3; cdr3_aa: CASRVIGQGVDTQYF; cdr3_nt: TGTGCCAGCAGGGTTATAGGACAGGGGGTAGATACGCAGTATTTT
d_call: TRBD1; clone_size: NA; v_call: TRBV5-6; j_call: TRBJ1-5; cdr3_aa: CASSNGQDHSNQPQHF; cdr3_nt: TGTGCCAGCAGCAACGGACAGGATCATAGCAATCAGCCCCAGCATTTT
d_call: NA; clone_size: few; v_call: TRBV7-9; j_call: TRBJ1-1; cdr3_aa: CASSPRGAFSTEAFF; cdr3_nt: TGTGCCAGCAGTCCCCGGGGGGCTTTTAGCACTGAAGCTTTCTTT
d_call: NA; clone_size: NA; v_call: TRBV30; j_call: TRBJ1-4; cdr3_aa: CAWGKGFATNEKLFF; cdr3_nt: TGTGCCTGGGGGAAGGGGTTTGCAACTAATGAAAAACTGTTTTTT
d_call: NA; clone_size: few; v_call: TRBV6-1; j_call: TRBJ2-7; cdr3_aa: CASRETGNDEQYF; cdr3_nt: TGTGCCAGCAGGGAAACAGGGAACGACGAGCAGTACTTC
d_call: NA; clone_size: NA; v_call: TRBV29-1; j_call: TRBJ2-1; cdr3_aa: CSVDRGGVLYEQFF; cdr3_nt: TGCAGCGTTGATAGGGGGGGGGTATTGTATGAGCAGTTCTTC
d_call: TRBD1; clone_size: NA; v_call: TRBV7-9; j_call: TRBJ2-2; cdr3_aa: CASSFWTGTGELFF; cdr3_nt: TGTGCCAGCAGCTTTTGGACAGGGACCGGGGAGCTGTTTTTT
d_call: TRBD2; clone_size: NA; v_call: TRBV14; j_call: TRBJ2-1; cdr3_aa: CASSQGLAAYNEQFF; cdr3_nt: TGTGCCAGCAGCCAGGGACTAGCGGCTTACAATGAGCAGTTCTTC
d_call: TRBD1; clone_size: few; v_call: TRBV5-5; j_call: TRBJ2-7; cdr3_aa: CASSPRQGVDEQYF; cdr3_nt: TGTGCCAGCAGCCCACGACAGGGTGTCGACGAGCAGTACTTC
d_call: TRBD1; clone_size: NA; v_call: TRBV28; j_call: TRBJ1-1; cdr3_aa: CASSTGTALNTEAFF; cdr3_nt: TGTGCCAGCAGTACCGGGACAGCCTTGAACACTGAAGCTTTCTTT
d_call: NA; clone_size: NA; v_call: TRBV6-1; j_call: TRBJ1-2; cdr3_aa: CANLRDGDNYGYTF; cdr3_nt: TGTGCCAACTTGCGGGACGGAGATAACTATGGCTACACCTTC
d_call: NA; clone_size: NA; v_call: TRBV28; j_call: TRBJ1-1; cdr3_aa: CASSFLGQGYPRNTEAFF; cdr3_nt: TGTGCCAGCAGTTTCCTTGGGCAGGGGTACCCACGGAACACTGAAGCTTTCTTT
d_call: TRBD1; clone_size: NA; v_call: TRBV28; j_call: TRBJ2-1; cdr3_aa: CASSRGQGRVGFF; cdr3_nt: TGTGCCAGCAGTCGGGGACAGGGGCGCGTAGGATTCTTC
d_call: TRBD1; clone_size: NA; v_call: TRBV7-9; j_call: TRBJ2-7; cdr3_aa: CASSLAGQGSYEQYF; cdr3_nt: TGTGCCAGCAGCTTAGCGGGACAGGGGTCCTACGAGCAGTACTTC
d_call: TRBD2; clone_size: NA; v_call: TRBV2; j_call: TRBJ2-3; cdr3_aa: CASSEDGGLAGGQATQYF; cdr3_nt: TGTGCCAGCAGTGAAGATGGGGGGCTAGCGGGAGGTCAGGCTACGCAGTATTTT
d_call: TRBD2; clone_size: NA; v_call: TRBV9; j_call: TRBJ2-7; cdr3_aa: CASSARGSGGAEQYF; cdr3_nt: TGTGCCAGCAGCGCGCGGGGTAGCGGGGGGGCCGAGCAGTACTTC
d_call: TRBD1; clone_size: NA; v_call: TRBV2; j_call: TRBJ1-1; cdr3_aa: CASSQGQKTEAFF; cdr3_nt: TGTGCCAGCTCTCAGGGACAGAAAACTGAAGCTTTCTTT
d_call: NA; clone_size: NA; v_call: TRBV19; j_call: TRBJ1-4; cdr3_aa: CASSTLRGGEKLFF; cdr3_nt: TGTGCCAGTAGTACTCTCCGGGGAGGTGAAAAACTGTTTTTT
d_call: TRBD2; clone_size: NA; v_call: TRBV5-1; j_call: TRBJ2-7; cdr3_aa: CASSPSPGREEQYF; cdr3_nt: TGCGCCAGCAGCCCGAGCCCCGGGAGGGAGGAGCAGTACTTC
d_call: NA; clone_size: NA; v_call: TRBV29-1; j_call: TRBJ1-1; cdr3_aa: CSVEDSGNTEAFF; cdr3_nt: TGCAGCGTTGAAGACTCGGGGAACACTGAAGCTTTCTTT
d_call: NA; clone_size: NA; v_call: TRBV6-1; j_call: TRBJ2-3; cdr3_aa: CASILREDTQYF; cdr3_nt: TGTGCCAGCATCCTGAGAGAAGATACGCAGTATTTT
d_call: NA; clone_size: NA; v_call: TRBV7-8; j_call: TRBJ1-3; cdr3_aa: CASSQPGNTIYF; cdr3_nt: TGTGCCAGCAGCCAACCGGGTAACACCATATATTTT
d_call: NA; clone_size: NA; v_call: TRBV7-6; j_call: TRBJ2-7; cdr3_aa: CASSLGRTGEQYF; cdr3_nt: TGTGCCAGCAGCTTAGGGAGAACTGGAGAGCAGTACTTC
d_call: TRBD2; clone_size: NA; v_call: TRBV7-8; j_call: TRBJ2-7; cdr3_aa: CASSSLLGASGSNEQYF; cdr3_nt: TGTGCCAGCAGCTCCCTACTAGGGGCTAGCGGGAGTAATGAGCAGTACTTC
d_call: NA; clone_size: NA; v_call: TRBV9; j_call: TRBJ2-3; cdr3_aa: CASSVVGLSDTQYF; cdr3_nt: TGTGCCAGCAGCGTAGTCGGCCTTAGCGATACGCAGTATTTT
d_call: NA; clone_size: NA; v_call: TRBV29-1; j_call: TRBJ2-1; cdr3_aa: CSVDIRSNEQFF; cdr3_nt: TGCAGCGTTGATATCCGTTCGAATGAGCAGTTCTTC
d_call: TRBD2; clone_size: NA; v_call: TRBV30; j_call: TRBJ2-5; cdr3_aa: CAWSVGLAGVKTQYF; cdr3_nt: TGTGCCTGGAGTGTGGGACTAGCGGGGGTTAAGACCCAGTACTTC
d_call: TRBD1; clone_size: NA; v_call: TRBV5-1; j_call: TRBJ2-3; cdr3_aa: CASSLRQGATDTQYF; cdr3_nt: TGCGCCAGCAGCTTACGACAGGGAGCGACAGATACGCAGTATTTT
d_call: TRBD2; clone_size: NA; v_call: TRBV7-2; j_call: TRBJ2-1; cdr3_aa: CATALAGHEEQFF; cdr3_nt: TGTGCCACCGCCCTAGCGGGGCACGAGGAGCAGTTCTTC
d_call: TRBD1; clone_size: NA; v_call: TRBV6-9; j_call: TRBJ1-1; cdr3_aa: CASSYIRRGLNTEAFF; cdr3_nt: TGTGCCAGCAGTTATATACGCAGGGGGCTGAACACTGAAGCTTTCTTT
d_call: NA; clone_size: NA; v_call: TRBV14; j_call: TRBJ2-5; cdr3_aa: CASSAGSQETQYF; cdr3_nt: TGTGCCAGCTCTGCGGGGTCCCAAGAGACCCAGTACTTC
d_call: TRBD1; clone_size: NA; v_call: TRBV27; j_call: TRBJ2-5; cdr3_aa: CAPRTGGADQETQYF; cdr3_nt: TGTGCCCCCCGGACAGGGGGAGCGGACCAAGAGACCCAGTACTTC
d_call: TRBD1; clone_size: few; v_call: TRBV5-6; j_call: TRBJ2-6; cdr3_aa: CASSSGTGSIAGANVLTF; cdr3_nt: TGTGCCAGCAGCAGCGGGACAGGGTCGATAGCTGGGGCCAACGTCCTGACTTTC
d_call: NA; clone_size: few; v_call: TRBV15; j_call: TRBJ1-5; cdr3_aa: CATSRPGFNQPQHF; cdr3_nt: TGTGCCACCAGCAGGCCGGGTTTCAATCAGCCCCAGCATTTT
d_call: TRBD1; clone_size: NA; v_call: TRBV7-9; j_call: TRBJ2-3; cdr3_aa: CASSVGDSRYADTQYF; cdr3_nt: TGTGCCAGCAGCGTCGGGGACAGTAGATATGCAGATACGCAGTATTTT